This T cell receptor (beta chain) appears in the sequencing data of a study of CD8 T cells in ankylosing spondylitis. The study, taken as a whole, reports: Clones tied to disease were said to be significantly enriched in matched ankylosing spondylitis synovial fluid. Clones linked to the disease showed a CD8+ phenotype. They occurred at relatively low frequencies in peripheral blood.

The CDR3 covers 17 residues. V lost 2 bases, J lost 4 bases, and 12 bases stayed unmatched. Germline V lookup: CDR1 MNHEY, CDR2 SVGEGT. TCRdb processed the 5' RACE reads anew with MiXCR; each CDR3 protein has one entry. The sample lists about 340,000 distinct CDR3 sequences, about 14% occurring once. This clonotype was counted a few times. The antigen is unknown. Sequenced sample: blood, either unsorted or a sorted T cell fraction (not recorded which). This sequence joins TRBV6-2 or TRBV6-3 and TRBJ2-5, with TRBD2 matching over 8 bases. This receptor was taken from a male donor with ankylosing spondylitis or in good health (not recorded which). Here the CDR3 reads CASSYPSSGKRGETQYF. CDR3 coding DNA: TGTGCCAGCAGTTACCCGAGTAGCGGGAAACGAGGAGAGACCCAGTACTTC.